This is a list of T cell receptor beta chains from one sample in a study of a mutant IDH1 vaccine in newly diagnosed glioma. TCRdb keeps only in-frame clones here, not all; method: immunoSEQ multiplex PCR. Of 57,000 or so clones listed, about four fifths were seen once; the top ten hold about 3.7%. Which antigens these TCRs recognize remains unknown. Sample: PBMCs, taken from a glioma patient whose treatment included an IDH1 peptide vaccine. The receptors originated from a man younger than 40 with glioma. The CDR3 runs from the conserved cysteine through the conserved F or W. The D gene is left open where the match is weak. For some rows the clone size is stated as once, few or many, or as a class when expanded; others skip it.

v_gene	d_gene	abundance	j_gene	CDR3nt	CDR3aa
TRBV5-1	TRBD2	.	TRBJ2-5	TGCGCCAGCAGCAGCGGACTAGCGGACATAGAGACCCAGTACTTC	CASSSGLADIETQYF
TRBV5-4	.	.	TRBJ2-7	TGTGCCAGCAGCCAGGGACAATATACCGACGAGCAGTACTTC	CASSQGQYTDEQYF
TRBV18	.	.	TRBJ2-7	TGTGCCAGCTCACCAGGAGACGGTCAGCAGTACTTC	CASSPGDGQQYF
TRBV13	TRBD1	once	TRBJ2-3	TGTGCCAGCAGCAGAACAGGGGGGAACACAGATACGCAGTATTTT	CASSRTGGNTDTQYF
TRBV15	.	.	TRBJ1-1	TGTGCCACCAGCAGTCCGAAGGGGGGCGGGACTGAAGCTTTCTTT	CATSSPKGGGTEAFF
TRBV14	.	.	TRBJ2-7	TGTGCCAGCAGCCAAGCCCGATGGGGTCTCGAGCAGTACTTC	CASSQARWGLEQYF
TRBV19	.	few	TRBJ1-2	TGTGCCAGTAGTCCTCAAGTCAAGAACTATGGCTACACCTTC	CASSPQVKNYGYTF
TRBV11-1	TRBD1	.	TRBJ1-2	TGTGCCAGCAGCCCCGGGACAGGGAAGGACCCCTATGGCTACACCTTC	CASSPGTGKDPYGYTF
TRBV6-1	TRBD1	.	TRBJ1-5	TGTGCCAGCAGCGGGACAGGGAACAATCAGCCCCAGCATTTT	CASSGTGNNQPQHF
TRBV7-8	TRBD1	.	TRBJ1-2	TGTGCCAGCAGCACCTCCCGGGCAGGGGGCTCACATGGCTACACCTTC	CASSTSRAGGSHGYTF
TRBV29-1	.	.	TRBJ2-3	TGCAGCGTTGAAGTAAGCCCGCCAGATACGCAGTATTTT	CSVEVSPPDTQYF
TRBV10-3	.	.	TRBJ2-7	TGTGCCATCAGTGAGTCCGGCTCCTACGAGCAGTACTTC	CAISESGSYEQYF
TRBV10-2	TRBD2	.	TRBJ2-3	TGCGCCAGCAGTGAGGATAGCGGGGGAGCAGATACGCAGTATTTT	CASSEDSGGADTQYF
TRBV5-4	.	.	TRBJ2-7	TGTGCCAGCAGCTTGTCGGTTTGGGACGAGCAGTACTTC	CASSLSVWDEQYF
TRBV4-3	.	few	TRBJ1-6	TGCGCCAGCAGCCAAAATGTGGTGGGCTCCTATAATTCACCCCTCCACTTT	CASSQNVVGSYNSPLHF
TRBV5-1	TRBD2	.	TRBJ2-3	TGCGCCAGCAGCTTGCTAGCGGGAGGGCCGGGAGATACGCAGTATTTT	CASSLLAGGPGDTQYF
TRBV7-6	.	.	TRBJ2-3	TGTGCCAGCACCCTCCTAGGGAGGCGGGGAAGCACAGATACGCAGTATTTT	CASTLLGRRGSTDTQYF
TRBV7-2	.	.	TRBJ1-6	TGTGCCAGCAGCTTAGGTGGGGGGATAGATTCACCCCTCCACTTT	CASSLGGGIDSPLHF
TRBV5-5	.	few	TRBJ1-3	TGTGCCAGCAGCCTCTGGGGTATCTCTGGAAACACCATATATTTT	CASSLWGISGNTIYF
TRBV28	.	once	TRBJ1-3	TGTGCCAGCAGTCCTACCTGGGAGTTCTCTGGAAACACCATATATTTT	CASSPTWEFSGNTIYF
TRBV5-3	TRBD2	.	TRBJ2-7	TGTGCCAGCAGTCCCGGACTAGTTTACGAGCAGTACTTC	CASSPGLVYEQYF
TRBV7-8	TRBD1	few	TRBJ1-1	TGTGCCAGCAGCTTAGGACAGGGGAACACTGAAGCTTTCTTT	CASSLGQGNTEAFF
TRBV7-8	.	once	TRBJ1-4	TGTGCCAGCAGCTTAGCGCTTTTGGCGTGGGAGACTAATGAAAAACTGTTTTTT	CASSLALLAWETNEKLFF
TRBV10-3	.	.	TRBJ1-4	TGTGCCATCAGTAGGGACATTAATGAAAAACTGTTTTTT	CAISRDINEKLFF
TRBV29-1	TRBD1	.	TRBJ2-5	TGCAGCTCTGACAGGGGTGGAGAGACCCAGTACTTC	CSSDRGGETQYF
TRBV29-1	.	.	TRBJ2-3	TGCAGCGTGATCAGGGACTCTAGCACAGATACGCAGTATTTT	CSVIRDSSTDTQYF
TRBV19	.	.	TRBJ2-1	TGTGCCAGTAGTATATCCCGTGCCGTGTACAATGAGCAGTTCTTC	CASSISRAVYNEQFF
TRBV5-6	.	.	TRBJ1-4	TGTGCCAGCAGCCATATTACCCCTAATGAAAAACTGTTTTTT	CASSHITPNEKLFF
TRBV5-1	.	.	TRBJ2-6	TGCGCCAGCAGCTTGGACGGGGCAGTCCCCTCTGGGGCCAACGTCCTGACTTTC	CASSLDGAVPSGANVLTF
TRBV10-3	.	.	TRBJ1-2	TGTGCCATCAGTGATGAGGTTTTCTATGGCTACACCTTC	CAISDEVFYGYTF
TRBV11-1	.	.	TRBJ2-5	TGTGCCAGCAGCTTAGCAGGACACCAAGAGACCCAGTACTTC	CASSLAGHQETQYF
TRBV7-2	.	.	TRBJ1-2	TGTGCCAGCAGCTTAGACGGAGGGCGAGGCTATGGCTACACCTTC	CASSLDGGRGYGYTF
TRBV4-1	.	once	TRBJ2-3	TGCGCCAGCAGCCAAGCCTTATTTACGCGCACAGATACGCAGTATTTT	CASSQALFTRTDTQYF
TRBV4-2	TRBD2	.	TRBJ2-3	TGTGCCAGCAGCCAAGAAACGGCGAGCGGGGGGGCGCAAGATACGCAGTATTTT	CASSQETASGGAQDTQYF
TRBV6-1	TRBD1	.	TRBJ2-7	TGTGCCAGCGGACAGGCCCTAATGGACGAGCAGTACTTC	CASGQALMDEQYF
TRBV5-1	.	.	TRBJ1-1	TGCGCCAGCAGGGTTGGGGACACTGAAGCTTTCTTT	CASRVGDTEAFF
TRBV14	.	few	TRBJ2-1	TGTGCCAGCAGCGATTACAATGAGCAGTTCTTC	CASSDYNEQFF
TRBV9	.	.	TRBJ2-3	TGTGCCAGCAGCGTAGGTGGAACAGTCAACACAGATACGCAGTATTTT	CASSVGGTVNTDTQYF